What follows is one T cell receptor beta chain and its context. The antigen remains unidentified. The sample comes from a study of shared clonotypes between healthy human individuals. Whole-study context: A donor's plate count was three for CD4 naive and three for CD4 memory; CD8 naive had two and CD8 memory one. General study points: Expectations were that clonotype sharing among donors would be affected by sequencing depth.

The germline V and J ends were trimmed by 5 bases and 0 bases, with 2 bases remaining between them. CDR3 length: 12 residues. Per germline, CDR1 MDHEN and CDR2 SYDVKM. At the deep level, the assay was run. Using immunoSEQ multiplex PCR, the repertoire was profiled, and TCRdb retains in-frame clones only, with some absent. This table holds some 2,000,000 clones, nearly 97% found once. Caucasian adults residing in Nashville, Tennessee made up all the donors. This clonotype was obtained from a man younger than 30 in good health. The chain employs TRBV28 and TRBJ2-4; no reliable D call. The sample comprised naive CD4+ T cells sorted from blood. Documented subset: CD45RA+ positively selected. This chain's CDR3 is CASSVAKNIQYF. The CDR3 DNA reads TGTGCCAGCAGTGTAGCCAAAAACATTCAGTACTTC.